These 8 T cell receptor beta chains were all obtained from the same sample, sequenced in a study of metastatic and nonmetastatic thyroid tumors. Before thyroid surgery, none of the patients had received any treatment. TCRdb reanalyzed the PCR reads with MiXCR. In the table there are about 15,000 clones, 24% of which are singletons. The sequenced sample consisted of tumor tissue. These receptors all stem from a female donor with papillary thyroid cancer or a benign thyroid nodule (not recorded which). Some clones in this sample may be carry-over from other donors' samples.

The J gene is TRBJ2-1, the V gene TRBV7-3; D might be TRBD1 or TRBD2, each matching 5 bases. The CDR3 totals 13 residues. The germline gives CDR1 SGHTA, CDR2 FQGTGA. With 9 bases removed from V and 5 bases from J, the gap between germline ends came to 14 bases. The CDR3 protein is CASSPGPNNEQFF. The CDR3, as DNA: TGTGCCAGTAGTCCGGGACCCAACAATGAGCAGTTCTTC.

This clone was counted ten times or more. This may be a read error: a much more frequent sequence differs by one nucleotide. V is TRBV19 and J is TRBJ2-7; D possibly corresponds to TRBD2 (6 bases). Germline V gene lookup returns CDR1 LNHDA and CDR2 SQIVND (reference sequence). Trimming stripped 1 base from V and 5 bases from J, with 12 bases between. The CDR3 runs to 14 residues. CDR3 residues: CASSIAGVPHEQYF. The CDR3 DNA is TGTGCCAGTAGTATAGCGGGAGTGCCTCACGAGCAGTACTTC.

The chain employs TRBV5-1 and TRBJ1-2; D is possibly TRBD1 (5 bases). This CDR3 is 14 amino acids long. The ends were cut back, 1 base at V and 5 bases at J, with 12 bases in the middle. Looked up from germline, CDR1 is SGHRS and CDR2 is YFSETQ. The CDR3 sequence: CASSLSQGGYGYTF. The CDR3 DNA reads TGCGCCAGCAGCTTGTCCCAGGGAGGATATGGCTACACCTTC. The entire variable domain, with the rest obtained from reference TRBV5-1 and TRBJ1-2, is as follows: KAGVTQTPRYLIKTRGQQVTLSCSPISGHRSVSWYQQTPGQGLQFLFEYFSETQRNKGNFPGRFSGRQFSNSRSEMNVSTLELGDSALYLCASSLSQGGYGYTFGSGTRLTVV.

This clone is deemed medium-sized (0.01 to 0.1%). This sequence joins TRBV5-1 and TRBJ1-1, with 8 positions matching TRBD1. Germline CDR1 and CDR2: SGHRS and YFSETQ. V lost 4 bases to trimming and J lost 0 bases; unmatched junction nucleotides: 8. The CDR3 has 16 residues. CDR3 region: CASSHPRTGLNTEAFF. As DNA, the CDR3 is TGCGCCAGCAGCCACCCCAGGACAGGGCTGAACACTGAAGCTTTCTTT.

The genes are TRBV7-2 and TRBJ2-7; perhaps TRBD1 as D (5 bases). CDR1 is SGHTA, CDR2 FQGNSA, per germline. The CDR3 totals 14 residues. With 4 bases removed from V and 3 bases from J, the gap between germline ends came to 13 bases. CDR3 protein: CASSSRSGFYEQYF. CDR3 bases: TGTGCCAGCAGCTCCAGATCAGGGTTCTACGAGCAGTACTTC. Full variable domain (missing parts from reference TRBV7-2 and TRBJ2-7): GAGVSQSPSNKVTEKGKDVELRCDPISGHTALYWYRQSLGQGLEFLIYFQGNSAPDKSGLPSDRFSAERTGGSVSTLTIQRTQQEDSAVYLCASSSRSGFYEQYFGPGTRLTVT.

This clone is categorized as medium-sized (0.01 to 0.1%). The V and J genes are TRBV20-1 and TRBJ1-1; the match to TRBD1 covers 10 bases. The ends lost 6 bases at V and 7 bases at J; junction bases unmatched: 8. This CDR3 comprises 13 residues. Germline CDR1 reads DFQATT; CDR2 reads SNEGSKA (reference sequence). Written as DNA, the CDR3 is TGCAGTGCCCCAGCCGGGACAGGGGTTGAAGCTTTCTTT. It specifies CSAPAGTGVEAFF.

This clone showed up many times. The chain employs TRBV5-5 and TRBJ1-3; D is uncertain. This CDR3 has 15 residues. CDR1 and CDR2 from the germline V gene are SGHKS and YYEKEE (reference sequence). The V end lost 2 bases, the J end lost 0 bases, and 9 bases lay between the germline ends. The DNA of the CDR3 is TGTGCCAGCAGCTTAGGTGGAGTCTCTGGAAACACCATATATTTT. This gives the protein CASSLGGVSGNTIYF. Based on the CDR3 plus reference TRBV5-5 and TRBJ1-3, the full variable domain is DAGVTQSPTHLIKTRGQQVTLRCSPISGHKSVSWYQQVLGQGPQFIFQYYEKEERGRGNFPDRFSARQFPNYSSELNVNALLLGDSALYLCASSLGGVSGNTIYFGEGSWLTVV.

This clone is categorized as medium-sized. The CDR3 nucleotides are TGTGCCAGCAGCGTCAGCGAAACCTACGAGCAGTACTTC. Translated, it gives CASSVSETYEQYF. The J gene is TRBJ2-7, the V gene TRBV11-3; D is undetermined. The CDR3 covers 13 residues. Trimming left V 5 bases short and J 2 bases short, with 10 bases between. From germline, CDR1 is SGHNT and CDR2 YENEEA.